This record concerns one TCR beta chain sequence. The sort gate was single viable CD3+CD4+CD8-CD45RO+ cells for memory CD4+ T cells. These data originate in a study of memory CD4+ T cells and cytomegalovirus serostatus. Generated by immunoSEQ multiplex PCR, the TCRdb table keeps only in-frame clones and is missing some. The sample yields roughly 86,000 clones, about four fifths seen once. V was pared by 0 bases and J by 3 bases, with 8 bases between. The V gene's germline CDR1 is MNHEY and CDR2 SVGAGI. There are 14 residues in the CDR3. V is TRBV6-5 and J is TRBJ1-1, with D perhaps TRBD1 (5 bases). The TCR originated in an adult in good health and CMV-seropositive. Sequenced sample: memory CD4+ T cells from blood. The CDR3 reads CASSYSGGYTEAFF. CDR3 sequence (DNA): TGTGCCAGCAGTTACTCGGGGGGGTACACTGAAGCTTTCTTT.